The 21 T cell receptor beta chains below come from one sample, sequenced in a study of blood T cells in healthy people across ages. Using a J-beta primer mix together with a sample-barcoded 5' primer, a second PCR was run for roughly 7 to 11 cycles. TCRdb re-called the 5' RACE reads with MiXCR, one entry per CDR3 protein. Of about 1.1 million distinct CDR3 sequences in the sample, roughly two fifths were seen once. The source material was blood. The receptor set was obtained from a man aged 18 to 29 in good health.

A remark on this clonotype: Relative to the germline gene, one junction end is altered; a read error may explain this. The chain joins TRBV7-2 to TRBJ1-6; TRBD1 might be the D (5 bases). CDR1 is SGHTA, CDR2 FQGNSA, per germline. The CDR3 loop spans 18 amino acids. CDR3 DNA sequence: TGTGCCAGCAGCCTAGCCATACGACAGAGCTCCTATAATTCACCCCTCCACTTT. Translating it yields CASSLAIRQSSYNSPLHF.

The rearrangement links TRBV4-1 to TRBJ1-2; no reliable D call. The CDR3 sequence is 14 residues long. Germline CDR1 and CDR2: MGHRA and YSYEKL. Trimming took 1 base from V and 2 from J, leaving 8 bases between them. The CDR3 DNA is TGCGCCAGCAGCCAAGTGGAGCCCAACTATGGCTACACCTTC. This translates into CASSQVEPNYGYTF.

The genes are TRBV27 and TRBJ2-7; 10 bases are a match to TRBD2. CDR1 is MNHEY and CDR2 is SMNVEV in the germline V gene (reference sequence). The length of the CDR3 is 15 residues. Trimming at V came to 6 bases and at J to 3 bases, leaving 8 bases not matched to a gene. This CDR3 reads CASSPSGGSYYEQYF. The CDR3 DNA follows: TGTGCCAGCAGCCCTAGCGGGGGCTCGTACTACGAGCAGTACTTC.

The rearrangement uses TRBV20-1 and TRBJ2-1; D is possibly TRBD1 or TRBD2 (5 bases each). The J call may be incorrect, as the DNA end agrees better with TRBJ2-7. The CDR3 totals 14 residues. Germline V CDR1 and CDR2: DFQATT, SNEGSKA (reference sequence). CDR3 residues: CSAGRGAGYNEQYF. DNA of the CDR3: TGCAGTGCTGGCCGTGGGGCGGGTTACAATGAGCAGTACTTC.

The DNA of the CDR3 is TGTGCCAGCAGCGTAGGGACGTCCCCGGGTGAAAAACTGTTTTTT. Protein: CASSVGTSPGEKLFF. The J gene is TRBJ1-4, the V gene TRBV9, with D unresolved. Germline CDR1 is SGDLS and CDR2 is YYNGEE. The CDR3 consists of 15 residues. V was trimmed by 0 bases and J by 7 bases, leaving 13 bases between them.

This clonotype was counted a few times. This rearrangement joins TRBV9 to TRBJ1-2, with 7 positions matching TRBD1. Germline V lookup: CDR1 SGDLS, CDR2 YYNGEE. The CDR3 covers 12 residues. The V and J ends lost 3 bases and 6 bases, in that order; junction bases with no gene match: 2. CDR3: CASSGQGDGYTF. The CDR3, as DNA: TGTGCCAGCAGCGGACAGGGTGATGGCTACACCTTC. The full variable domain, rest sourced from reference TRBV9 and TRBJ1-2, is DSGVTQTPKHLITATGQRVTLRCSPRSGDLSVYWYQQSLDQGLQFLIQYYNGEERAKGNILERFSAQQFPDLHSELNLSSLELGDSALYFCASSGQGDGYTFGSGTRLTVV.

The CDR3 region is CASSLGTGITDTQYF. The CDR3 DNA is TGTGCCAGCAGCCTCGGGACAGGGATCACAGATACGCAGTATTTT. The rearrangement joins TRBV7-9 to TRBJ2-3; TRBD1 agrees at 9 bases. Germline assignment: CDR1 SEHNR and CDR2 FQNEAQ (reference sequence). J lost 2 bases, V lost 5 bases, and 5 bases had no gene match. CDR3 size: 15 residues.

The rearrangement joins TRBV7-2 to TRBJ1-2; the match to TRBD1 covers 7 bases. V dropped 8 bases and J dropped 8; count of bases not matched to a gene: 11. The CDR3 runs 13 residues. The germline gives CDR1 SGHTA, CDR2 FQGNSA. DNA for the CDR3: TGTGCCAGCCAACCGACGGGACAGCGGGGCTACACCTTC. The encoded protein is CASQPTGQRGYTF.

The chain is built from TRBV24-1 and TRBJ2-7; unclear D gene. V was clipped by 6 bases and J by 4 bases, with 18 bases between them. The CDR3 sequence is 15 residues long. Germline V CDR1 and CDR2: KGHDR, SFDVKD. Here the CDR3 reads CATSLNASLYYEQYF. The CDR3, as DNA: TGTGCCACCAGTCTAAATGCCAGCTTATATTACGAGCAGTACTTC.

This clonotype was detected only a few times. The CDR3 sequence: CSARGLAGRTTYNEQFF. The CDR3, as DNA: TGCAGTGCTAGAGGACTAGCGGGGCGGACCACCTACAATGAGCAGTTCTTC. The chain links TRBV20-1 to TRBJ2-1; 11 nucleotides match TRBD2. The CDR3 extends over 17 amino acids. After removal of 1 base from V and 2 bases from J, the junction contained 7 bases not matched to a gene. Germline values: CDR1 DFQATT, CDR2 SNEGSKA (reference sequence).

Only a few counts were recorded for this clonotype. The chain uses TRBV11-1 and TRBJ1-4; a possible D gene is TRBD1 (6 bases). The CDR3 has 16 residues. CDR1 is SGHAT and CDR2 is FQDESV in the germline V gene (reference sequence). Trimming shortened V by 3 bases and J by 5 bases, and 16 bases separated the two germline ends. CDR3 residues: CASSFGYQGRNEKLFF. In DNA form, the CDR3 reads TGTGCCAGCAGCTTTGGTTATCAGGGGCGGAATGAAAAACTGTTTTTT.

This clonotype has a handful of counts. The rearrangement links TRBV6-5 to TRBJ2-3, with 7 bases fitting TRBD1. This CDR3 comprises 16 residues. Germline CDR1 reads MNHEY; CDR2 reads SVGAGI. Trimming cost V 0 bases and J 4 bases; bases outside gene matches: 7. The CDR3: CASSYSLTGSADTQYF. The CDR3 DNA sequence: TGTGCCAGCAGTTACTCTTTGACAGGGTCAGCAGATACGCAGTATTTT.

The rearrangement links TRBV10-3 to TRBJ2-3, with TRBD1 matching over 7 bases. Germline assignment: CDR1 ENHRY and CDR2 SYGVKD. The CDR3 loop spans 14 amino acids. V was pared by 10 bases and J by 4 bases, with 11 bases of the junction left unmatched. The CDR3 sequence: CATRTRGLADTQYF. The CDR3 coding sequence is TGTGCCACCAGGACAAGGGGGCTGGCAGATACGCAGTATTTT.

This clonotype was seen repeatedly, ten times or more. CDR3 coding DNA: TGCGCCAGCAGCCCAACGCCTAGCGGGGGATCAGATACGCAGTATTTT. Encoded protein: CASSPTPSGGSDTQYF. The V call is TRBV4-1, the J call TRBJ2-3; TRBD2 aligns across 10 bases. The germline V gene has CDR1 MGHRA and CDR2 YSYEKL. V dropped 4 bases and J dropped 4; count of bases not matched to a gene: 8. The CDR3 is 16 amino acids.

This clonotype was recorded a few times. J is TRBJ2-1 and V is TRBV20-1; 7 positions match TRBD1. With 5 bases clipped from V and 3 bases from J, the junction kept 10 bases outside the gene matches. Germline loops: CDR1 DFQATT, CDR2 SNEGSKA (reference sequence). The CDR3 runs 15 residues. In DNA form, the CDR3 reads TGCAGTGCTCACCCGGGACAGCAATTCTACAATGAGCAGTTCTTC. This translates into CSAHPGQQFYNEQFF.

V usage is TRBV11-2 and J usage is TRBJ1-4, with a possible D match to TRBD1 (6 bases). CDR1 SGHAT and CDR2 FQNNGV come from the germline V gene. The CDR3 has 15 amino acids. V gave up 5 bases and J gave up 12 bases, with 22 bases separating them. The CDR3 loop reads CASSPNREEQEELFF. CDR3 nucleotides: TGTGCCAGCAGCCCTAACAGGGAGGAGCAGGAAGAACTGTTTTTT. Supplemented by reference TRBV11-2 and TRBJ1-4, the full variable domain reads EAGVAQSPRYKIIEKRQSVAFWCNPISGHATLYWYQQILGQGPKLLIQFQNNGVVDDSQLPKDRFSAERLKGVDSTLKIQPAKLEDSAVYLCASSPNREEQEELFFGSGTQLSVL.

This clonotype was seen just once. Its ends do not fully match the called genes, so a read error is possible. The V gene is TRBV27, the J gene TRBJ2-7; D tentatively reads TRBD1 or TRBD2 (6 bases each). The CDR3 is 13 amino acids. Per the germline V gene, CDR1 is MNHEY and CDR2 is SMNVEV (reference sequence). The CDR3 reads CAGRGGLTYEQYF. The CDR3 bases are TGTGCCGGCAGAGGGGGGCTTACCTACGAGCAGTACTTC.

V gene TRBV2 combines with J gene TRBJ2-3; a possible D gene is TRBD1 (6 bases). The V and J ends lost 3 bases and 1 base respectively, with 11 bases between them. The CDR3 is 15 residues long. The germline gives CDR1 SNHLY, CDR2 FYNNEI. The CDR3 sequence: CASSEGTFRTDTQYF. The CDR3 region has the DNA TGTGCCAGCAGTGAGGGGACATTTCGCACAGATACGCAGTATTTT. Full variable domain (missing parts from reference TRBV2 and TRBJ2-3): EPEVTQTPSHQVTQMGQEVILRCVPISNHLYFYWYRQILGQKVEFLVSFYNNEISEKSEIFDDQFSVERPDGSNFTLKIRSTKLEDSAMYFCASSEGTFRTDTQYFGPGTRLTVL.

This clonotype was counted between two and nine times. V is TRBV6-6 and J is TRBJ2-7; no clear D. CDR1 and CDR2 from the germline V gene are MNHNY and SVGAGI (reference sequence). V was clipped by 4 bases and J by 3 bases, with 19 bases between them. The CDR3 is 16 amino acids. CDR3 in DNA: TGTGCCAGCAGTTCCCTGGGTGGACCCCTCCTCTACGAGCAGTACTTC. The encoded protein is CASSSLGGPLLYEQYF.

This clonotype was seen a single time. This chain's CDR3 is CIAREVGSTDTQYF. The CDR3 nucleotides are TGCATTGCCCGAGAGGTTGGCAGCACAGATACGCAGTATTTT. The rearrangement uses TRBV20-1 and TRBJ2-3; D not certain. This CDR3 has 14 amino acids. The germline V gene has CDR1 DFQATT and CDR2 SNEGSKA (reference sequence).

This clonotype was detected a few times. The rearrangement links TRBV20-1 to TRBJ2-3; a weak D match, TRBD2 (6 bases). V was shortened by 5 bases and J by 1 base, with 13 bases between the two germline ends. The CDR3 is 14 residues long. The germline V gene has CDR1 DFQATT and CDR2 SNEGSKA (reference sequence). The CDR3 reads CSAPGLSRTDTQYF. The CDR3, as DNA: TGCAGTGCTCCGGGACTCTCTCGCACAGATACGCAGTATTTT.